Following are 14 T cell receptor beta chains from one sample sequenced in a study of T-cell memory formation after mild COVID-19. TCRdb used MiXCR to reprocess the 5' RACE reads, holding one entry per CDR3 protein. This table holds 150,000 to 200,000 distinct CDR3 sequences, around 21% found once. Sequencing used PBMCs or a T cell subset sorted from them (not recorded which). The receptor source for this set is an adult woman who had mild COVID-19 (a few samples of this study predate the infection). Cell type and time point are not known.

V is TRBV4-1 and J is TRBJ2-4, with a weak D call TRBD1 (5 bases). This CDR3 contains 15 residues. Germline V lookup: CDR1 MGHRA, CDR2 YSYEKL. Trimming stripped 3 bases from V and 7 bases from J, with 16 bases between. The CDR3 region is CASSHTTVEGNIQYF. DNA for the CDR3: TGCGCCAGCAGCCACACGACAGTAGAAGGGAACATTCAGTACTTC.

This clonotype occurred a few times. This chain connects TRBV13 to TRBJ2-2; tentative D call: TRBD2 (6 bases). This CDR3 is 13 amino acids long. Germline CDR1 PRHDT, CDR2 FYEKMQ (reference sequence). Trimming left V 8 bases short and J 2 bases short, with 9 bases between. CDR3 protein: CASEAGNTGELFF. The CDR3 DNA follows: TGTGCCAGCGAGGCGGGAAACACCGGGGAGCTGTTTTTT.

The genes are TRBV20-1 and TRBJ2-1; 10 positions agree with TRBD2. CDR1 is DFQATT and CDR2 is SNEGSKA in the germline V gene (reference sequence). This CDR3 spans 15 amino acids. V lost 6 bases to trimming and J lost 6 bases; unmatched junction nucleotides: 11. The CDR3 loop reads CSAPQWASGSNEQFF. CDR3 nucleotides: TGCAGTGCCCCGCAGTGGGCTAGCGGGAGCAATGAGCAGTTCTTC.

The rearrangement joins TRBV4-1 to TRBJ2-1; 8 bases agree with TRBD1. There are 17 residues in the CDR3. The germline gives CDR1 MGHRA, CDR2 YSYEKL. Losses at the gene ends were 4 bases for V and 7 bases for J; bases not matched to a gene: 15. CDR3 in DNA: TGCGCCAGCAGCCGCATAAGCCCCGAGACAGGGGAAAATGAGCAGTTCTTC. It encodes CASSRISPETGENEQFF.

This clonotype was observed a handful of times. This chain connects TRBV5-1 to TRBJ2-7; 7 nucleotides match TRBD1. The CDR3 length is 14 residues. V shed 1 base, J shed 7 bases, and the junction held 8 bases outside the gene matches. The V gene's germline CDR1 is SGHRS and CDR2 YFSETQ. Written as DNA, the CDR3 is TGCGCCAGCAGCTTGCTAAGACAGGGCATGGAGCAGTACTTC. This translates into CASSLLRQGMEQYF.

The chain recombines TRBV4-3 with TRBJ1-2, with TRBD1 identical over 10 bases. Germline V CDR1 and CDR2: LGHNA, YSLEER. This CDR3 is 14 amino acids long. The ends lost 2 bases at V and 8 bases at J; junction bases unmatched: 5. The DNA for the CDR3 is TGCGCCAGCAGCCAACGAGGACAGGGGGAAGGCTACACCTTC. Its protein is CASSQRGQGEGYTF.

The chain joins TRBV7-9 to TRBJ2-3; 12 nucleotides align to TRBD2. The CDR3 has 16 amino acids. J was trimmed by 4 bases and V by 8 bases; bases with no gene match: 10. Germline CDR1 reads SEHNR; CDR2 reads FQNEAQ (reference sequence). The CDR3 protein is CASYAWTSGDSDTQYF. CDR3 nucleotides: TGTGCCAGCTATGCGTGGACTAGCGGGGATTCAGATACGCAGTATTTT.

This clonotype came up a few times. DNA of the CDR3: TGTGCCAGCAGCCGAGTGGGACAGCCGTACGAGCAGTACTTC. This gives the protein CASSRVGQPYEQYF. The chain recombines TRBV11-1 with TRBJ2-7, with 7 nucleotides matching TRBD1. The ends lost 5 bases at V and 4 bases at J; junction bases unmatched: 8. This CDR3 is 14 amino acids long. Germline loops: CDR1 SGHAT, CDR2 FQDESV (reference sequence).

The chain carries TRBV5-6 and TRBJ2-5, with 13 bases that match TRBD2. Germline V gives CDR1 SGHDT, CDR2 YYEEEE. CDR3 length: 17 amino acids. V was clipped by 5 bases and J by 2 bases; unmatched bases: 9. CDR3 nucleotides: TGTGCCAGCAGGAGGACTAGCGGGAGTCTGGATCAAGAGACCCAGTACTTC. Translated: CASRRTSGSLDQETQYF.

Only a few counts were recorded for this clonotype. At one end the junction does not follow the germline gene, possibly because of a read error. The J gene is TRBJ1-1, the V gene TRBV12-3 or TRBV12-4; no reliable D call. This CDR3 contains 11 residues. The CDR3 is CASSLGLLSFF. The CDR3 DNA reads TGTGCCAGCAGCTTAGGACTGCTATCTTTCTTT.

The rearrangement links TRBV27 to TRBJ1-1, with D unclear. The germline V and J ends were trimmed by 6 bases and 0 bases, with 8 bases remaining between them. CDR1 and CDR2 from the germline V gene are MNHEY and SMNVEV (reference sequence). The CDR3 covers 13 residues. CDR3 sequence: CASRNIMNTEAFF. In nucleotides, the CDR3 is TGTGCCAGCAGGAATATTATGAACACTGAAGCTTTCTTT.

This clonotype was observed at least ten times. The V call is TRBV4-1, the J call TRBJ1-2; D is undetermined. This CDR3 is 14 amino acids long. Trimming removed 0 bases from V and 3 bases from J, with 8 bases in between. Germline CDR1 MGHRA, CDR2 YSYEKL. The CDR3 here is CASSQDSSDYGYTF. The CDR3, as DNA: TGCGCCAGCAGCCAAGATTCCTCGGACTATGGCTACACCTTC.

The V call is TRBV18, the J call TRBJ2-7; no definite D call. CDR3 length: 15 amino acids. The germline V gene encodes CDR1 KGHSH and CDR2 LQKENI. V was shortened by 3 bases and J by 2 bases, with 14 bases between the two germline ends. The CDR3 DNA sequence: TGTGCCAGCTCACCGGCCCAGAACCCTACCTACGAGCAGTACTTC. Amino acids: CASSPAQNPTYEQYF. Using reference TRBV18 and TRBJ2-7 for the parts outside the CDR3, the full variable domain is NAGVMQNPRHLVRRRGQEARLRCSPMKGHSHVYWYRQLPEEGLKFMVYLQKENIIDESGMPKERFSAEFPKEGPSILRIQQVVRGDSAAYFCASSPAQNPTYEQYFGPGTRLTVT.

This clonotype turned up a few times. The CDR3 spells CASSLSGNNSPLHF. The CDR3 region has the DNA TGTGCCAGCAGCTTGTCAGGGAATAATTCACCCCTCCACTTT. V usage is TRBV5-5 and J usage is TRBJ1-6; D might be TRBD1 (5 bases). Trimming cost V 1 base and J 5 bases, with 7 bases left between them. The CDR3 is 14 amino acids. Germline V gives CDR1 SGHKS, CDR2 YYEKEE (reference sequence).